The 8 T cell receptor beta chains reported below all come from one sample, sequenced in a study of T cell repertoires in cytomegalovirus infection. TCRdb fed the reads into MiXCR, producing one record per CDR3 protein. The profile shows fewer than 700,000 distinct CDR3 sequences, roughly 24% of them singletons. The sample was CD8+ T cells from PBMCs. Every receptor here comes from a human donor in good health (CMV status not recorded). Some clones in this sample may be carry-over from other donors' samples.

This clonotype was observed a handful of times. V gene TRBV11-2 combines with J gene TRBJ2-3; 7 bases align to TRBD1. V shed 1 base and J 2 bases; nucleotides not matched to a gene: 12. The CDR3 is 18 residues long. Germline V gene lookup returns CDR1 SGHAT and CDR2 FQNNGV. CDR3 residues: CASSLGPFRTGDTDTQYF. The DNA of the CDR3 is TGTGCCAGCAGCTTAGGCCCATTTCGGACAGGAGACACAGATACGCAGTATTTT.

This clonotype turned up a few times. The gene calls are TRBV20-1 and TRBJ1-3; D gene uncertain. The ends were cut back, 6 bases at V and 2 bases at J, with 8 bases in the middle. Germline V gene lookup returns CDR1 DFQATT and CDR2 SNEGSKA (reference sequence). CDR3 size: 12 residues. The CDR3 bases are TGCAGTGCCTCCTTCCCTGGAAACACCATATATTTT. This sequence encodes CSASFPGNTIYF.

The chain links TRBV25-1 to TRBJ2-5; 7 bases fit TRBD1. V shed 6 bases and J 7 bases; nucleotides not matched to a gene: 8. The V gene's germline CDR1 is MGHDK and CDR2 SYGVNS. The CDR3 spans 13 residues. The CDR3 DNA follows: TGTGCCAGCAGATTACAGGGGTTGGGGACCCAGTACTTC. Translation: CASRLQGLGTQYF.

This clonotype was observed at least ten times. In DNA form, the CDR3 reads TGTGCCAGCAGCTTAGGTAATGAAAAACTGTTTTTT. This gives the protein CASSLGNEKLFF. This chain links TRBV7-9 with TRBJ1-4; D uncertain. CDR3 length: 12 amino acids. Germline V gene sequence: CDR1 SEHNR, CDR2 FQNEAQ (reference sequence). The V gene lost 1 base and the J gene lost 4 bases, with 1 base spanning the gap.

This clonotype was seen a few times. The gene calls are TRBV6-6 and TRBJ1-6, with D perhaps TRBD1 (5 bases). This CDR3 has 15 residues. Germline CDR1 is MNHNY and CDR2 is SVGAGI (reference sequence). V was cut by 2 bases and J by 9 bases, with 14 bases left in between. The DNA for the CDR3 is TGTGCCAGCAGTTACACCCAGGACAAGATTTCACCCCTCCACTTT. Translated: CASSYTQDKISPLHF.

The chain couples TRBV7-6 to TRBJ1-1; D remains unclear. This CDR3 region has 15 residues. The V end was cut by 6 bases, the J end by 2 bases, with 16 bases between. The germline V gene has CDR1 SGHVS and CDR2 FNYEAQ. CDR3 coding DNA: TGTGCCAGCAGTGCGACGACACGGGGAAACACTGAAGCTTTCTTT. Translated, it gives CASSATTRGNTEAFF.

The genes are TRBV5-4 and TRBJ1-1; TRBD1 is a possible D gene (6 bases). The V end lost 4 bases, the J end lost 1 base, and 11 bases lay between the germline ends. Per the germline V gene, CDR1 is SGHNT and CDR2 is YYREEE (reference sequence). The CDR3 extends over 14 amino acids. The CDR3 bases are TGTGCCAGCAGCGTGGGACACGCGAACACTGAAGCTTTCTTT. It encodes CASSVGHANTEAFF.

This clonotype showed up just a few times. The V gene is TRBV14, the J gene TRBJ1-3; 9 bases are shared with TRBD1. Germline trimming cut 4 bases from V and 4 bases from J; bases unmatched to any gene: 11. Germline assignment: CDR1 SGHDN and CDR2 FVKESK. The CDR3 is 17 residues long. The CDR3 DNA sequence: TGTGCCAGCAGCCGATTACAACAGGGGGCGGCCGGAAACACCATATATTTT. Translation gives CASSRLQQGAAGNTIYF.